Shown below are 2 T cell receptor beta chains from a single sample sequenced in a study of T cells in Graves' hyperthyroidism and ophthalmopathy. TCR beta CDR3 regions were amplified from RNA transcripts. In the first-round RT-PCR of the TCR CDR3, the HTBI primer set was used. TCRdb reprocessed the multiplex PCR reads with MiXCR, giving one entry per CDR3 protein. The sample yields some 550,000 distinct CDR3 sequences, roughly 16% seen once. Sequences were obtained from blood. These receptors all stem from a middle-aged woman with Graves' ophthalmopathy.

In its sample, this clonotype was seen many times. The chain carries TRBV29-1 and TRBJ2-7; the match to TRBD1 covers 8 bases. CDR3 length equals 13 residues. CDR1 SQVTM and CDR2 ANQGSEA come from the germline V gene. Germline trimming cut 6 bases from V and 0 bases from J; bases unmatched to any gene: 4. Here the CDR3 reads CSVRQGSSYEQYF. CDR3 nucleotides: TGCAGCGTCCGACAGGGGAGCTCCTACGAGCAGTACTTC.

This clonotype was seen at least ten times. The chain links TRBV20-1 to TRBJ2-3; D is undetermined. Germline assignment: CDR1 DFQATT and CDR2 SNEGSKA (reference sequence). The CDR3 runs 11 residues. The ends were cut back, 3 bases at V and 6 bases at J, with 7 bases in the middle. The CDR3 DNA is TGCAGTGCTAGTAGTCCCGATACGCAGTATTTT. Amino acids: CSASSPDTQYF.